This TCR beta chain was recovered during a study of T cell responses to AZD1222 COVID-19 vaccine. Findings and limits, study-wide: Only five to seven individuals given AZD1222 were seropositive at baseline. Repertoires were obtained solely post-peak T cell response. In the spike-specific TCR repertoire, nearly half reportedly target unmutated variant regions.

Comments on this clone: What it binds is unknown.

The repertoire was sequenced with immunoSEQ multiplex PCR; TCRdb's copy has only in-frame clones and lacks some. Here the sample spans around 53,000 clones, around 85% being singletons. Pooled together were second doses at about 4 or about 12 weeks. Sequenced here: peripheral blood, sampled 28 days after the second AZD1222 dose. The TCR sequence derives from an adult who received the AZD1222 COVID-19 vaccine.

The CDR3 protein is CASSTRLGETQYF. The CDR3 DNA sequence: TGTGCCAGTAGTACCCGCTTGGGGGAGACCCAGTACTTC. V usage is TRBV19 and J usage is TRBJ2-5; D is unresolved. Per germline, CDR1 LNHDA and CDR2 SQIVND (reference sequence). Between the trimmed V and J ends, which lost 4 bases and 5 bases, there was a span of 11 bases. CDR3 length: 13 residues.